The present T cell receptor beta chain was sequenced within a study of T cell responses to AZD1222 COVID-19 vaccine. Whole-study findings and limits: Spike was spanned by vaccine-associated CD4 TCRs, which were dominant at 160-218 and 743-854. None of the repertoires were sampled until the peak T cell response had passed.

Trimming cost V 4 bases and J 3 bases; bases outside gene matches: 3. CDR1 and CDR2 (germline): LNHNV, YYDKDF (reference sequence). The CDR3 contains 15 residues. Clones were sequenced by immunoSEQ multiplex PCR, and TCRdb holds only the in-frame ones, with some missing. The sample yields more than 70,000 clones, roughly 89% seen once. About this clone: Its specificity is not known.

The clonotype was recovered from an adult who received the AZD1222 COVID-19 vaccine. The chain combines TRBV15 with TRBJ2-7; 13 bases agree with TRBD2. This specimen consisted of peripheral blood, obtained 28 days after the second AZD1222 dose. The CDR3 protein is CATSTGLAGDYEQYF. DNA of the CDR3: TGTGCCACCAGCACCGGACTAGCGGGGGACTACGAGCAGTACTTC.